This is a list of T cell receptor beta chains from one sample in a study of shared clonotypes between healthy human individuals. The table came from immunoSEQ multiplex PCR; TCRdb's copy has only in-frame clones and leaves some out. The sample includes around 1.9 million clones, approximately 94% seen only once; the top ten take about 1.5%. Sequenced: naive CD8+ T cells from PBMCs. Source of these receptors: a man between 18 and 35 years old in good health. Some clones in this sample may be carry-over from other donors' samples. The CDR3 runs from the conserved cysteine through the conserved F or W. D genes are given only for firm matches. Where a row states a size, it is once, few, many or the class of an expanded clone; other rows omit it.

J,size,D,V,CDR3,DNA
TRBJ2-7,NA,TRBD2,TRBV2,CASSESSGSFNEQYF,TGTGCCAGCAGCGAGTCGAGCGGGAGTTTTAACGAGCAGTACTTC
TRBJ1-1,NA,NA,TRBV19,CASTEDSEAFF,TGTGCCAGTACGGAGGATAGTGAAGCTTTCTTT
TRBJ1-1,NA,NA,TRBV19,CASRVQGYNREAFF,TGTGCCAGTAGAGTTCAAGGTTATAATAGGGAAGCTTTCTTT
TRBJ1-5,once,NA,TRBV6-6,CASSTLEGLSNQPQHF,TGTGCCAGCAGCACCCTTGAGGGGCTGAGCAATCAGCCCCAGCATTTT
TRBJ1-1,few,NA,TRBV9,CASSVGGMNTEAFF,TGTGCCAGCAGCGTAGGCGGAATGAACACTGAAGCTTTCTTT
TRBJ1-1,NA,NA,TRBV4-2,CASSQPEGGSIGEAFF,TGTGCCAGCAGCCAACCCGAGGGGGGCTCTATTGGTGAAGCTTTCTTT
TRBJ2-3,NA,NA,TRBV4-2,CASRFNRASADTQYF,TGTGCCAGCAGATTTAACAGGGCGTCCGCAGATACGCAGTATTTT
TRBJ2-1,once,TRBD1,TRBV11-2,CASSLGPGTGANEQFF,TGTGCCAGCAGCTTAGGGCCCGGGACAGGGGCCAATGAGCAGTTCTTC
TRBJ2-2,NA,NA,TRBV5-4,CASSQRQVTGELFF,TGTGCCAGCAGCCAACGACAGGTCACCGGGGAGCTGTTTTTT
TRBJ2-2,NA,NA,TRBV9,CASSVGELFF,TGTGCCAGCAGCGTCGGGGAGCTGTTTTTT
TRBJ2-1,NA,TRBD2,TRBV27,CASSLVKPGLVNEQFF,TGTGCCAGCAGTTTAGTTAAGCCGGGACTAGTGAATGAGCAGTTCTTC
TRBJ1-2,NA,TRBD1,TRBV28,CASSSWTGSDGYTF,TGTGCCAGCAGCTCTTGGACAGGGAGTGATGGCTACACCTTC
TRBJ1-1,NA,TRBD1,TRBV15,CATRTGGVGTEAFF,TGTGCCACCAGGACAGGGGGGGTGGGCACTGAAGCTTTCTTT
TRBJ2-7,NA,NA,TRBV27,CASSNGGEQYF,TGTGCCAGCAGTAACGGGGGCGAGCAGTACTTC
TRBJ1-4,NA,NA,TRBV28,CASRLGNNEKLFF,TGTGCCAGCAGGTTGGGGAATAATGAAAAACTGTTTTTT
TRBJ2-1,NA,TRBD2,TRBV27,CASSLRGGSYNEQFF,TGTGCCAGCAGTTTACGGGGGGGGTCCTACAATGAGCAGTTCTTC
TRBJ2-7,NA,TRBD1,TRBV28,CASREGQGLSYEQYF,TGTGCCAGCAGGGAAGGACAGGGTCTATCCTACGAGCAGTACTTC
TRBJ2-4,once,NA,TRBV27,CASSLSISGIQYF,TGTGCCAGCAGTTTATCGATATCGGGCATTCAGTACTTC
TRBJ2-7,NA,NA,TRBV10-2,CASSESAYEQYF,TGCGCCAGCAGTGAGTCGGCCTACGAGCAGTACTTC
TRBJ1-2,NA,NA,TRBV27,CASSGVSEYGYTF,TGTGCCAGTTCAGGGGTGTCGGAATATGGCTACACCTTC
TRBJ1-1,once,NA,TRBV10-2,CASSEPADVTAERTEAFF,TGCGCCAGCAGTGAGCCCGCGGATGTTACTGCAGAGAGGACTGAAGCTTTCTTT
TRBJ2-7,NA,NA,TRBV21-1,CASTAGTHSYEQYF,TGTGCCAGTACGGCCGGGACACACTCCTACGAGCAGTACTTC
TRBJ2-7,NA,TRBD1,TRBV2,CASSGEDRGSYEQYF,TGTGCCAGCAGTGGAGAGGACAGGGGGTCCTACGAGCAGTACTTC
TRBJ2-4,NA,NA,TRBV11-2,CASSSIVSGRNIQYF,TGTGCCAGCAGCTCGATAGTTAGCGGAAGAAACATTCAGTACTTC
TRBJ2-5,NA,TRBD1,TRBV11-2,CASSLWDRAYQETQYF,TGTGCCAGCAGCTTATGGGACAGGGCGTACCAAGAGACCCAGTACTTC
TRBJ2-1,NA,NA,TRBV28,CASSLAGVSEQFF,TGTGCCAGCAGTTTGGCAGGGGTTAGTGAGCAGTTCTTC
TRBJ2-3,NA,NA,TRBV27,CASSLSRLAPSTDTQYF,TGTGCCAGCAGTTTATCCAGGCTAGCGCCTAGCACAGATACGCAGTATTTT
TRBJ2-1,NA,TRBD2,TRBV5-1,CASKAGGEGYNEQFF,TGCGCCAGCAAAGCGGGGGGAGAGGGATACAATGAGCAGTTCTTC
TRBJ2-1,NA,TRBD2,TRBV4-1,CASSPAPKVAGYNEQFF,TGCGCCAGCAGCCCCGCCCCTAAAGTAGCGGGCTACAATGAGCAGTTCTTC
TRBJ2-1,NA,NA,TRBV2,CASSASASSYNEQFF,TGTGCCAGCAGTGCTAGCGCAAGCTCCTACAATGAGCAGTTCTTC
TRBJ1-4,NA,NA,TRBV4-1,CASRDEKLFF,TGCGCCAGCCGGGATGAAAAACTGTTTTTT
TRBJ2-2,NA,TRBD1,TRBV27,CASSFLTGGNTGELFF,TGTGCCAGCAGTTTTTTGACAGGGGGGAACACCGGGGAGCTGTTTTTT
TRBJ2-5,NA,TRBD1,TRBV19,CASSMIPGQGKEETQYF,TGTGCCAGTAGTATGATACCGGGACAGGGAAAGGAAGAGACCCAGTACTTC
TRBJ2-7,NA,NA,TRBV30,CAWDDSSYEQYF,TGTGCCTGGGATGACAGTTCCTACGAGCAGTACTTC
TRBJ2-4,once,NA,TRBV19,CASTKKAGIAKNIQYF,TGTGCCAGTACGAAGAAGGCGGGGATAGCCAAAAACATTCAGTACTTC
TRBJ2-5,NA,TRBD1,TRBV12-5,CASARVGTGELETQYF,TGTGCTAGTGCAAGGGTGGGGACAGGGGAATTAGAGACCCAGTACTTC
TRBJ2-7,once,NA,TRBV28,CASSWRANSYEQYF,TGTGCCAGCAGCTGGAGGGCCAACTCCTACGAGCAGTACTTC
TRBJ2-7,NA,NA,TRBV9,CASSGTPGTPTYEQYF,TGTGCCAGCAGCGGAACCCCCGGGACACCAACCTACGAGCAGTACTTC
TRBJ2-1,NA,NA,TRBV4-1,CASSPTGRPNNEQFF,TGCGCCAGCAGCCCAACGGGACGGCCGAACAATGAGCAGTTCTTC
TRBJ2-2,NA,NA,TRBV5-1,CASSLEGSWDTGELFF,TGCGCCAGCAGCTTGGAGGGGAGTTGGGACACCGGGGAGCTGTTTTTT
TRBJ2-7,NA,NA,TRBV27,CASSYLHGTYEQYF,TGTGCCAGCAGTTATCTCCACGGAACCTACGAGCAGTACTTC
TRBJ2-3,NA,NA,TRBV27,CASSSGGVTDTQYF,TGTGCCAGCAGTTCAGGGGGGGTCACAGATACGCAGTATTTT
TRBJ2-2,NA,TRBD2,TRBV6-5,CASSYWSGRAGELFF,TGTGCCAGCAGTTATTGGAGCGGGAGGGCCGGGGAGCTGTTTTTT
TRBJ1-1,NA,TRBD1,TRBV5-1,CASSWGTGTTEAFF,TGCGCCAGCAGCTGGGGGACAGGGACCACTGAAGCTTTCTTT
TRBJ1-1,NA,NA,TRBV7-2,CASSLVGGLAGTEAFF,TGTGCCAGCAGCTTAGTCGGGGGCTTGGCGGGCACTGAAGCTTTCTTT
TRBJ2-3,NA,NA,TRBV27,CASSLSASSGQYF,TGTGCCAGCAGTTTATCGGCCTCCTCCGGGCAGTATTTT
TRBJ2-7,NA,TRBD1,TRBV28,CASSFFVGTDSYEQYF,TGTGCCAGCAGTTTCTTCGTCGGGACAGATTCCTACGAGCAGTACTTC
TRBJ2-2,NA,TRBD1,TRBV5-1,CASSPDRGGTGELFF,TGCGCCAGCAGCCCGGACAGGGGAGGGACCGGGGAGCTGTTTTTT
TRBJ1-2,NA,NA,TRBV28,CASSPSTGSGGYTF,TGTGCCAGCAGCCCGAGTACAGGGTCGGGTGGCTACACCTTC
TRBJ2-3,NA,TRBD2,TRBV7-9,CASSLVGLAITDTQYF,TGTGCCAGCAGCTTAGTCGGACTAGCTATAACAGATACGCAGTATTTT
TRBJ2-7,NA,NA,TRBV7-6,CASSLVRGSPGIYEQYF,TGTGCCAGCAGCTTAGTTCGGGGGAGCCCGGGGATCTACGAGCAGTACTTC
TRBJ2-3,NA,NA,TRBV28,CASSLLTTTSTDTQYF,TGTGCCAGCAGTTTGCTCACAACTACTAGCACAGATACGCAGTATTTT
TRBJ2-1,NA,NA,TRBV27,CASREEGGVNEQFF,TGTGCCAGCAGAGAGGAAGGAGGGGTCAATGAGCAGTTCTTC
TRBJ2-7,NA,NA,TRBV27,CASSLSEGYEQYF,TGTGCCAGCAGTTTATCGGAGGGCTACGAGCAGTACTTC
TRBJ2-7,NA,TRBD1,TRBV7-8,CASSQGASYEQYF,TGTGCCAGCAGCCAGGGGGCATCCTACGAGCAGTACTTC
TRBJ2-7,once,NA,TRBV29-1,CSVEPTDKGLYEQYF,TGCAGCGTTGAACCGACGGACAAAGGCTTGTACGAGCAGTACTTC
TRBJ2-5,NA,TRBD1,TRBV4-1,CASSSRTGQETQYF,TGCGCCAGCAGCTCACGGACAGGCCAAGAGACCCAGTACTTC
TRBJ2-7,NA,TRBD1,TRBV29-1,CSVEDRDRGSEQYF,TGCAGCGTTGAAGATCGAGACAGGGGTAGTGAGCAGTACTTC
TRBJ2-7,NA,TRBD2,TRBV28,CASSLFPGGVGGLSYEQYF,TGTGCCAGCAGTTTATTCCCCGGGGGGGTAGGGGGTCTGAGCTACGAGCAGTACTTC
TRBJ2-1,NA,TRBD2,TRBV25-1,CASGGLAEQFF,TGTGCCAGCGGGGGACTAGCTGAGCAGTTCTTC